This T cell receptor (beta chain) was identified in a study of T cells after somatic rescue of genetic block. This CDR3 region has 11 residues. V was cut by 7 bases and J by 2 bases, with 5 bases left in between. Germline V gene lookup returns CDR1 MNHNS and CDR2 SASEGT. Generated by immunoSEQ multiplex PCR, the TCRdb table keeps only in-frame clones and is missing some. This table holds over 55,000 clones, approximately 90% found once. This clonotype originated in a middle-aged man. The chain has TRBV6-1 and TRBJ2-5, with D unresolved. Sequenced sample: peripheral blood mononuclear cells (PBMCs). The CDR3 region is CASTGQETQYF. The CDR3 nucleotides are TGTGCCAGCACCGGACAAGAGACCCAGTACTTC.